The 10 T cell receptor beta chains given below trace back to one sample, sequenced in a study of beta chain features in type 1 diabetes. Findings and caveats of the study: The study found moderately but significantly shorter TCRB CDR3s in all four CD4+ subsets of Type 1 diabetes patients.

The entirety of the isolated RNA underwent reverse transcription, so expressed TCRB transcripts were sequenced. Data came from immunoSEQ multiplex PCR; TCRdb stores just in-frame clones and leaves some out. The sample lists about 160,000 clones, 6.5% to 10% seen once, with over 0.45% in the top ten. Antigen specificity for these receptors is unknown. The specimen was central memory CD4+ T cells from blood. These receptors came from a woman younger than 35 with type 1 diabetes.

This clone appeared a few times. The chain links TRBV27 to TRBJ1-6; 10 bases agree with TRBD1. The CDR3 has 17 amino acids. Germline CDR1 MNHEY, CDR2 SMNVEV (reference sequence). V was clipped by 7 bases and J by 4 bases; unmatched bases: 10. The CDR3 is CASKTSDRGNYNSPLHF. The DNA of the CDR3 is TGTGCCAGCAAGACTTCGGACAGGGGGAATTATAATTCACCCCTCCACTTT.

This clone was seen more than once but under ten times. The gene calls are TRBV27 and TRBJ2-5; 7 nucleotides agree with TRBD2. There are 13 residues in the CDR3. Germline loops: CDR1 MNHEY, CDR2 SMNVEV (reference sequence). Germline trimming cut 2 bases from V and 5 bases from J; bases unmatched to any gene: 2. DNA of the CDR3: TGTGCCAGCAGTTTAAGGCGGGGGGAGACCCAGTACTTC. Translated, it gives CASSLRRGETQYF.

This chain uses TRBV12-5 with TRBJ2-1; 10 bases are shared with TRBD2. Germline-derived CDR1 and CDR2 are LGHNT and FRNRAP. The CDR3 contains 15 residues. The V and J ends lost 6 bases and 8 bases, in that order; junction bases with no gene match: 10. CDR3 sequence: CASGSGAGGPHEQFF. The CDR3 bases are TGTGCTAGTGGCTCCGGAGCGGGGGGGCCCCATGAGCAGTTCTTC.

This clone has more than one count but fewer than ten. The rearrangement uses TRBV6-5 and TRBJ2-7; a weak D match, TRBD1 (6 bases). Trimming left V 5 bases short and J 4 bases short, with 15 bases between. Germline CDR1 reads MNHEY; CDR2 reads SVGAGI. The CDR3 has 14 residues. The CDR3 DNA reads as TGTGCCAGCAGTCCCCAGGGGCTCTTGTACGAGCAGTACTTC. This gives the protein CASSPQGLLYEQYF.

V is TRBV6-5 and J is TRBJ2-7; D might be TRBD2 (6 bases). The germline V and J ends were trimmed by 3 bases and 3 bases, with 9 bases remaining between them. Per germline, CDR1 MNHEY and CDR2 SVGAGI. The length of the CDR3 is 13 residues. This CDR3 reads CASSYRGFYEQYF. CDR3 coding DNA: TGTGCCAGCAGTTATCGGGGGTTCTACGAGCAGTACTTC.

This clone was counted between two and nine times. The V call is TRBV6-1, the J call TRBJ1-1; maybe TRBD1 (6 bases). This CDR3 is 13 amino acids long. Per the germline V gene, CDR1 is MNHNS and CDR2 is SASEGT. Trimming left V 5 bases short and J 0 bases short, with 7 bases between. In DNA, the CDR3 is TGTGCCAGCAGTCGACAGGTGAACACTGAAGCTTTCTTT. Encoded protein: CASSRQVNTEAFF.

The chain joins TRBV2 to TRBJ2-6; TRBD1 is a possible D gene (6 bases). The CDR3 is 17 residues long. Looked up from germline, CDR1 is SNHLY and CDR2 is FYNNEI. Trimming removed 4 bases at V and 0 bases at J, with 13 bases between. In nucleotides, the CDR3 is TGTGCCAGCAGTGGTTGGGACACCCGCTCTGGGGCCAACGTCCTGACTTTC. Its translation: CASSGWDTRSGANVLTF. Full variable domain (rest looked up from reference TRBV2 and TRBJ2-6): EPEVTQTPSHQVTQMGQEVILRCVPISNHLYFYWYRQILGQKVEFLVSFYNNEISEKSEIFDDQFSVERPDGSNFTLKIRSTKLEDSAMYFCASSGWDTRSGANVLTFGAGSRLTVL.

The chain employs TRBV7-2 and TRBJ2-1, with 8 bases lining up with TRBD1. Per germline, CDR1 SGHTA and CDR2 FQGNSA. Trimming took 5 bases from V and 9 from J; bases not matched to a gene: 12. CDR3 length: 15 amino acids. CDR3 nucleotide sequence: TGTGCCAGCAGCCTGACCCGTGGACAGGGCGGTGAGCAGTTCTTC. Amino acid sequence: CASSLTRGQGGEQFF. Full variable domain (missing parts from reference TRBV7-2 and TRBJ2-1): GAGVSQSPSNKVTEKGKDVELRCDPISGHTALYWYRQSLGQGLEFLIYFQGNSAPDKSGLPSDRFSAERTGGSVSTLTIQRTQQEDSAVYLCASSLTRGQGGEQFFGPGTRLTVL.

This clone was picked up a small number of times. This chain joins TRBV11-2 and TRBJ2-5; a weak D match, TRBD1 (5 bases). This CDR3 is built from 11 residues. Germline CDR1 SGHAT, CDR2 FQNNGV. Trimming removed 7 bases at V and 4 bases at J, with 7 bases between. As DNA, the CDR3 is TGTGCCAGCACCAGGGCAGAGACCCAGTACTTC. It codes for CASTRAETQYF.

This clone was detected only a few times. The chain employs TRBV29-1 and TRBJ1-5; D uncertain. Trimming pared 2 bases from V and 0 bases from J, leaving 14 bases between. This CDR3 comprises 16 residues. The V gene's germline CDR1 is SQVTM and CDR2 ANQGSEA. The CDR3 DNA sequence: TGCAGCGTTGAAACTGGGTCAGCGGATAGCAATCAGCCCCAGCATTTT. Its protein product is CSVETGSADSNQPQHF.